The 8 T cell receptor beta chains below were found in one sample sequenced in a study of blood T cell repertoires in COVID-19. Method: immunoSEQ multiplex PCR; TCRdb's copy keeps in-frame clones and lacks some. This table has around 130,000 clones, roughly 90% appearing once. Sequenced input: peripheral blood. The origin of the receptors is a man in his 70s with active COVID-19.

This chain uses TRBV19 with TRBJ1-4; TRBD1 matches at 9 bases. The junction had 13 bases not matched to a gene; V was cut back by 10 bases and J by 10 bases. This CDR3 is built from 14 residues. CDR1 and CDR2 (germline): LNHDA, SQIVND (reference sequence). The CDR3 region is CATSGQGRSGKLFF. Written as DNA, the CDR3 is TGTGCCACCTCGGGACAGGGCCGATCGGGAAAACTGTTTTTT.

The chain has TRBV2 and TRBJ2-3; 7 bases agree with TRBD2. This CDR3 is 14 amino acids long. Trimming removed 8 bases from V and 6 bases from J; junction bases left unmatched: 11. Germline V gives CDR1 SNHLY, CDR2 FYNNEI. CDR3 sequence: CASREGLRPDTQYF. The CDR3 coding sequence is TGTGCCAGCCGAGAGGGACTAAGACCCGATACGCAGTATTTT.

The chain recombines TRBV9 with TRBJ2-3; 7 nucleotides match TRBD2. There are 16 residues in the CDR3. V was pared by 0 bases and J by 5 bases, with 9 bases of the junction left unmatched. CDR1 and CDR2 from the germline V gene are SGDLS and YYNGEE. The CDR3 DNA sequence: TGTGCCAGCAGCGTAGGGGTAGGCCGCGGGGGAGATACGCAGTATTTT. This sequence encodes CASSVGVGRGGDTQYF.

The chain employs TRBV19 and TRBJ2-1; 9 bases fit TRBD2. V lost 3 bases, J lost 4 bases, and 7 bases stayed unmatched. Per the germline V gene, CDR1 is LNHDA and CDR2 is SQIVND (reference sequence). The length of the CDR3 is 16 residues. DNA of the CDR3: TGTGCCAGTAGTATTGGAGGGCTAGCGGGATACAATGAGCAGTTCTTC. Residues: CASSIGGLAGYNEQFF.

This chain connects TRBV30 to TRBJ2-2; TRBD2 is a possible D gene (6 bases). Germline V CDR1 and CDR2: GTSNPN, SVGIG (reference sequence). This CDR3 has 14 amino acids. Trimming cost V 4 bases and J 7 bases, with 16 bases left between them. The DNA of the CDR3 is TGTGCCTGGACCCCGGGAGTGGAGGGCGGGGAGCTGTTTTTT. It translates to CAWTPGVEGGELFF. Complete variable domain (other parts from reference TRBV30 and TRBJ2-2): SQTIHQWPATLVQPVGSPLSLECTVEGTSNPNLYWYRQAAGRGLQLLFYSVGIGQISSEVPQNLSASRPQDRQFILSSKKLLLSDSGFYLCAWTPGVEGGELFFGEGSRLTVL.

The chain combines TRBV7-3 with TRBJ2-3; 9 nucleotides agree with TRBD1. Germline values: CDR1 SGHTA, CDR2 FQGTGA. This CDR3 contains 16 residues. V lost 5 bases, J lost 4 bases, and 10 bases stayed unmatched. The CDR3 nucleotides read TGTGCCAGCAGCCGCTCCGGGACAGGGTTTCCAGATACGCAGTATTTT. This translates into CASSRSGTGFPDTQYF.

This chain uses TRBV6-6 with TRBJ1-5; TRBD1 matches 11 bases. Germline V gene sequence: CDR1 MNHNY, CDR2 SVGAGI (reference sequence). V lost 5 bases and J lost 2; bases outside the gene matches: 11. This CDR3 has 18 amino acids. The CDR3 spells CASSPWGTGGRGNQPQHF. CDR3 bases: TGTGCCAGCAGTCCATGGGGGACAGGGGGAAGGGGCAATCAGCCCCAGCATTTT.

Regarding this clone: One junction end does not reproduce the germline sequence, and a read error may be involved. This chain links TRBV7-7 with TRBJ2-1; 15 nucleotides agree with TRBD2. The germline gives CDR1 SSHAT, CDR2 FNYEAQ (reference sequence). CDR3 length: 15 amino acids. The CDR3 region has the DNA TGTGCTAGCAGCCTCGGGACTAGCGGGAGGAATGAGCAGTTCTTC. Its translation is CASSLGTSGRNEQFF.